A selection of T cell receptor beta chains follows, all from one sample in a study of cytomegalovirus exposure and HLA in healthy donors. This table comes from immunoSEQ multiplex PCR, and its TCRdb copy is limited to in-frame clones, with some not included. The top ten clones hold about 1.8% of a sample with more than 80,000 clones, about 88% of them seen once. The sample consisted of PBMCs. The receptors shown here come from a woman between 18 and 29 years old in good health and CMV-seropositive. CDR3s include the opening cysteine and the closing phenylalanine or tryptophan. Each record gives: V gene, clone size, J gene, D gene, CDR3 DNA, CDR3 protein. A D gene is named only where the DNA matches it firmly. A clone size is listed for some rows: how often the clone was seen (once, few, many), or a class if it is expanded.

V gene: TRBV5-4; clone size: few; J gene: TRBJ2-5; D gene: TRBD1; CDR3 DNA: TGTGCCAGCAGCTTGGGGGGGACAGCGGAGACCCAGTACTTC; CDR3 protein: CASSLGGTAETQYF
V gene: TRBV28; clone size: NA; J gene: TRBJ2-7; D gene: NA; CDR3 DNA: TGTGCCAGCAGACGAGGGATATCCTACGAGCAGTACTTC; CDR3 protein: CASRRGISYEQYF
V gene: TRBV7-9; clone size: NA; J gene: TRBJ2-1; D gene: NA; CDR3 DNA: TGTGCCAGCAGCTTAGCGTTGCGGCAGAACTCCTACAATGAGCAGTTCTTC; CDR3 protein: CASSLALRQNSYNEQFF
V gene: TRBV9; clone size: NA; J gene: TRBJ2-2; D gene: NA; CDR3 DNA: TGTGCCAGCAGCGTAGTCCCCGACACCGGGGAGCTGTTTTTT; CDR3 protein: CASSVVPDTGELFF
V gene: TRBV28; clone size: NA; J gene: TRBJ1-1; D gene: NA; CDR3 DNA: TGTGCCAGCTCTTTAGGGGTGCAAGCTTTCTTT; CDR3 protein: CASSLGVQAFF
V gene: TRBV7-2; clone size: NA; J gene: TRBJ1-6; D gene: NA; CDR3 DNA: TGTGCCAGCAGCTTAGTGGACTTTTCACCCCTCCACTTT; CDR3 protein: CASSLVDFSPLHF
V gene: TRBV6-5; clone size: NA; J gene: TRBJ2-7; D gene: TRBD1; CDR3 DNA: TGTGCCAGCAGCCCTGGGACAGGGGAAGAGCAGTACTTC; CDR3 protein: CASSPGTGEEQYF
V gene: TRBV4-3; clone size: NA; J gene: TRBJ2-1; D gene: NA; CDR3 DNA: TGCGCCAGCAGCCAAGAACACCGTTCCTACAATGAGCAGTTCTTC; CDR3 protein: CASSQEHRSYNEQFF
V gene: TRBV10-3; clone size: NA; J gene: TRBJ2-5; D gene: TRBD1; CDR3 DNA: TGTGCCACCAAAGGGGACAGGGGATTCCAAGAGACCCAGTACTTC; CDR3 protein: CATKGDRGFQETQYF
V gene: TRBV19; clone size: NA; J gene: TRBJ2-7; D gene: NA; CDR3 DNA: TGTGCCAGTAGTCCCGGACTTATCTACGAGCAGTACTTC; CDR3 protein: CASSPGLIYEQYF
V gene: TRBV7-9; clone size: NA; J gene: TRBJ1-5; D gene: TRBD1; CDR3 DNA: TGTGCCAGCAGCCGGACAGGGTATTCTCAGCCCCAGCATTTT; CDR3 protein: CASSRTGYSQPQHF
V gene: TRBV6-1; clone size: once; J gene: TRBJ1-1; D gene: NA; CDR3 DNA: TGTGCCAGCAGTGAAAGCCAGGGTAGTGAAGCTTTCTTT; CDR3 protein: CASSESQGSEAFF
V gene: TRBV7-9; clone size: NA; J gene: TRBJ1-5; D gene: NA; CDR3 DNA: TGTGCCAGCAGCCCCCCGAGGGATCAGCCCCAGCATTTT; CDR3 protein: CASSPPRDQPQHF
V gene: TRBV7-6; clone size: NA; J gene: TRBJ2-7; D gene: TRBD1; CDR3 DNA: TGTGCCAGCAGCTTAGGGGGACAGGGAACCTACGAGCAGTACTTC; CDR3 protein: CASSLGGQGTYEQYF
V gene: TRBV19; clone size: NA; J gene: TRBJ1-2; D gene: NA; CDR3 DNA: TGTGCCAGTAGTAACCAGGGGCCCTACTATGGCTACACCTTC; CDR3 protein: CASSNQGPYYGYTF
V gene: TRBV9; clone size: NA; J gene: TRBJ1-2; D gene: NA; CDR3 DNA: TGTGCCAGCGGCACGGGGTTAAATAACTATGGCTACACCTTC; CDR3 protein: CASGTGLNNYGYTF
V gene: TRBV6-1; clone size: NA; J gene: TRBJ2-6; D gene: NA; CDR3 DNA: TGTGCCAGCAGTGCCGAATTAGCTGGGGCCAACGTCCTGACTTTC; CDR3 protein: CASSAELAGANVLTF
V gene: TRBV29-1; clone size: NA; J gene: TRBJ2-2; D gene: TRBD1; CDR3 DNA: TGCAGCGCGCGACAGGGGGCTCGGGCCGGGGAGCTGTTTTTT; CDR3 protein: CSARQGARAGELFF
V gene: TRBV15; clone size: once; J gene: TRBJ2-1; D gene: TRBD2; CDR3 DNA: TGTGCCACCAGCAGAGATCGGGGGGACTACAATGAGCAGTTCTTC; CDR3 protein: CATSRDRGDYNEQFF
V gene: TRBV19; clone size: few; J gene: TRBJ1-2; D gene: TRBD1; CDR3 DNA: TGTGCCAGTAGTTCCCGACAGGGGGCAGGACGTGGCTACACCTTC; CDR3 protein: CASSSRQGAGRGYTF
V gene: TRBV2; clone size: NA; J gene: TRBJ1-5; D gene: TRBD1; CDR3 DNA: TGTGCCAGCGGTCCGGGGACAGGGGCCAATCAGCCCCAGCATTTT; CDR3 protein: CASGPGTGANQPQHF
V gene: TRBV7-9; clone size: NA; J gene: TRBJ1-1; D gene: TRBD1; CDR3 DNA: TGTGCCAGCAGCTCGGACAGGGCGTCTGAAGCTTTCTTT; CDR3 protein: CASSSDRASEAFF
V gene: TRBV2; clone size: NA; J gene: TRBJ1-5; D gene: TRBD1; CDR3 DNA: TGTGCCAGCAACCCCGAGGGACAGGGCTTCAATCAGCCCCAGCATTTT; CDR3 protein: CASNPEGQGFNQPQHF
V gene: TRBV11-2; clone size: NA; J gene: TRBJ1-2; D gene: NA; CDR3 DNA: TGTGCCAGCAGCTTAGGGGGGGGGAATGGCTACACCTTC; CDR3 protein: CASSLGGGNGYTF
V gene: TRBV5-1; clone size: NA; J gene: TRBJ1-1; D gene: NA; CDR3 DNA: TGCGCCAGCAGCCCGATTACATTGAACACTGAAGCTTTCTTT; CDR3 protein: CASSPITLNTEAFF
V gene: TRBV19; clone size: NA; J gene: TRBJ1-5; D gene: TRBD1; CDR3 DNA: TGTGCCAGTAGTATGGGCAGGGGGCTTAATCAGCCCCAGCATTTT; CDR3 protein: CASSMGRGLNQPQHF